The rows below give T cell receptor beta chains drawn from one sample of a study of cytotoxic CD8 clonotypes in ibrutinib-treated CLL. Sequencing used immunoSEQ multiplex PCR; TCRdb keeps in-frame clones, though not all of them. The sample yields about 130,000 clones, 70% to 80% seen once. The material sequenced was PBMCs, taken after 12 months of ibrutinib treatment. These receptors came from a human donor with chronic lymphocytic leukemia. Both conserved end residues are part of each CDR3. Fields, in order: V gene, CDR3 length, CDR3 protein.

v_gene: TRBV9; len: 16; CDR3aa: CASRAGDGEGSYEQYF
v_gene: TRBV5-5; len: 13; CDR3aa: CASSLGIGNTIYF
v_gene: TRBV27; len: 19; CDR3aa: CASSLSLAGVSWFGNEQFF
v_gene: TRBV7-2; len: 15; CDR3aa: CASSLMGTGAVGYTF
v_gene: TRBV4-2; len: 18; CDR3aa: CASSQGPAATYNTYEQYF
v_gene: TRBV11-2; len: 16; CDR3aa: CASSGLAGIINNEQFF
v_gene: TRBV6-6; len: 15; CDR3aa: CASSHPLAGIYEQYF
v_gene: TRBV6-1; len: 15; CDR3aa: CASSELGGGEDEQYF
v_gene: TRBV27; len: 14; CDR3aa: CASSQEGTPNEQFF
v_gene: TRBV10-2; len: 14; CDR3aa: CASIGARPQETQYF
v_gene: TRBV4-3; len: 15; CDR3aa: CASSHDVSSTYEQYF
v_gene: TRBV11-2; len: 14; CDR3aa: CASRKTGATYEQYF
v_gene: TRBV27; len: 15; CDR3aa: CASSLYGPRDTEAFF
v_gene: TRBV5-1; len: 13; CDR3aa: CASSFGTADTQYF
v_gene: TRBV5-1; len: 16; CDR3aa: CASSLGAGGTPYGYTF
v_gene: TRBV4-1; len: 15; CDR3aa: CASSQVKGQYYEQYF
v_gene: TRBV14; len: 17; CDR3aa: CASSRDLWAPGYNEQFF
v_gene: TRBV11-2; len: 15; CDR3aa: CASSLGLAVTYEQYF
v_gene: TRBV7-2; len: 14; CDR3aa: CASSLIGYDYEQYF
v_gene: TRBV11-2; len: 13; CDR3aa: CASSLAGYTEAFF
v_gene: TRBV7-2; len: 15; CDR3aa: CASSLELAGVDTQYF
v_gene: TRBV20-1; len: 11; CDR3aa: CSARGYGGYTF
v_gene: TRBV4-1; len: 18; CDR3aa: CASSHRPGGISSREKLFF
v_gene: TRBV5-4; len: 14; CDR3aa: CASSGTQGGYGYTF
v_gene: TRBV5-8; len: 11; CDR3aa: CASSLHFEQFF
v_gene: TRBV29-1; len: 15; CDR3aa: CSVEDRQRSYNEQFF
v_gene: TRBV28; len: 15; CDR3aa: CASSLPTGYNQPQHF
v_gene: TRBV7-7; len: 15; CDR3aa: CASSLVRGQHNEQFF